A selection of T cell receptor beta chains follows, all from one sample in a study of beta chain features in type 1 diabetes. Sequenced by immunoSEQ multiplex PCR; TCRdb stores in-frame clones only, minus some. The data hold around 300,000 clones, with approximately 15% observed a single time. Input material: central memory CD4+ T cells from blood. Receptors originate from a man aged 30-40 years in good health. The CDR3 runs from the conserved cysteine through the conserved F or W. A D gene is named only where the DNA matches it firmly. Size values are once, few and many counts, or a class for expanded clones, and some rows have none.

TRBD2,few,TRBV13,TRBJ2-1,CASSLGLAGHYNEQFF,TGTGCCAGCAGCTTAGGACTAGCGGGGCACTACAATGAGCAGTTCTTC
NA,NA,TRBV5-4,TRBJ2-2,CASSRDSHTGELFF,TGTGCCAGCAGCCGGGACTCCCACACCGGGGAGCTGTTTTTT
NA,NA,TRBV6-1,TRBJ1-3,CASSEAVLVSGNTIYF,TGTGCCAGCAGTGAAGCTGTCCTCGTCTCCGGAAACACCATATATTTT
NA,NA,TRBV5-4,TRBJ2-5,CASSLRGTEIQYF,TGTGCCAGCAGCTTGAGGGGCACAGAGATACAGTACTTC
NA,few,TRBV19,TRBJ1-3,CASSITPRDTNSGNTIYF,TGTGCCAGTAGTATTACTCCACGGGACACAAACTCTGGAAACACCATATATTTT
NA,NA,TRBV5-5,TRBJ1-1,CASSLEGNTEAFF,TGTGCCAGCAGCTTGGAGGGTAACACTGAAGCTTTCTTT
TRBD1,NA,TRBV2,TRBJ2-7,CASSEARQGYEQYF,TGTGCCAGCAGTGAAGCGAGACAGGGCTACGAGCAGTACTTC
NA,NA,TRBV11-2,TRBJ2-3,CASSLGGRGGTDTQYF,TGTGCCAGCAGCTTAGGAGGGCGGGGCGGCACAGATACGCAGTATTTT
NA,NA,TRBV7-8,TRBJ1-6,CASSKRDGGGSPLHF,TGTGCCAGCAGCAAAAGGGACGGCGGGGGTTCACCCCTCCACTTT
NA,NA,TRBV27,TRBJ1-1,CASSSRVEAEAFF,TGTGCCAGCAGTTCCAGGGTAGAGGCTGAAGCTTTCTTT
TRBD1,NA,TRBV19,TRBJ1-5,CASSPERQGFQPQHF,TGTGCCAGTAGTCCGGAGCGACAGGGTTTCCAGCCCCAGCATTTT
TRBD1,many,TRBV29-1,TRBJ1-1,CSVEGPGGAEAFF,TGCAGCGTTGAAGGGCCAGGGGGGGCTGAAGCTTTCTTT
NA,NA,TRBV5-1,TRBJ2-7,CASRASSVEQYF,TGCGCCAGCAGGGCCTCTAGCGTCGAGCAGTACTTC
TRBD1,few,TRBV19,TRBJ2-2,CASSKAIGTDYVGELFF,TGTGCCAGTAGTAAAGCTATAGGGACAGACTATGTCGGGGAGCTGTTTTTT
NA,few,TRBV5-6,TRBJ1-1,CASSTDTEAFF,TGTGCCAGCAGCACGGACACTGAAGCTTTCTTT
TRBD1,NA,TRBV19,TRBJ2-7,CASSKAQGAGYEQYF,TGTGCCAGTAGTAAAGCCCAGGGGGCCGGCTACGAGCAGTACTTC
TRBD2,NA,TRBV7-2,TRBJ2-3,CASSLLAGGRTDTQYF,TGTGCCAGCAGCCTTCTAGCGGGGGGTCGTACAGATACGCAGTATTTT
NA,many,TRBV7-2,TRBJ2-1,CASSFRESVQFF,TGTGCCAGCAGCTTCAGGGAGTCGGTGCAGTTCTTC
NA,NA,TRBV12-5,TRBJ1-1,CASGPGFTEAFF,TGTGCTAGTGGCCCAGGGTTCACTGAAGCTTTCTTT
NA,NA,TRBV7-2,TRBJ1-5,CASSSAPGQNQPQHF,TGTGCCAGCAGCTCAGCTCCGGGACAAAATCAGCCCCAGCATTTT
TRBD2,few,TRBV4-2,TRBJ2-5,CASSQDGTRETQYF,TGTGCCAGCAGCCAAGACGGGACTAGGGAGACCCAGTACTTC
NA,NA,TRBV27,TRBJ1-6,CASSLRVPAKGDSPLHF,TGTGCCAGCAGTTTGAGGGTTCCCGCCAAGGGTGATTCACCCCTCCACTTT
TRBD2,many,TRBV5-4,TRBJ2-1,CASSSKREDIYNEQFF,TGTGCCAGCAGCTCCAAGCGGGAGGATATCTACAATGAGCAGTTCTTC
TRBD1,NA,TRBV9,TRBJ2-6,CASSLGQGASGANVLTF,TGTGCCAGCAGCCTCGGACAGGGGGCATCTGGGGCCAACGTCCTGACTTTC
NA,few,TRBV6-1,TRBJ2-5,CASRDRLQETQYF,TGTGCCAGCAGGGACAGACTTCAAGAGACCCAGTACTTC
NA,few,TRBV16,TRBJ1-2,CASSPSSGYGYTF,TGTGCCAGCAGCCCCTCTTCGGGCTATGGCTACACCTTC
NA,few,TRBV29-1,TRBJ2-5,CSVVVGETQYF,TGCAGCGTTGTAGTCGGGGAGACCCAGTACTTC
TRBD1,NA,TRBV29-1,TRBJ1-1,CSVSTTGGNTEAFF,TGCAGCGTCAGTACGACAGGGGGGAACACTGAAGCTTTCTTT
NA,once,TRBV4-3,TRBJ1-6,CASSSTVGGGNSPLHF,TGCGCCAGCAGCTCCACAGTAGGGGGTGGTAATTCACCCCTCCACTTT
NA,NA,TRBV5-4,TRBJ1-1,CASSLDGAEAFF,TGTGCCAGCAGCTTGGATGGGGCTGAAGCTTTCTTT
NA,few,TRBV7-9,TRBJ1-1,CASSLAWGSEAFF,TGTGCCAGCAGCTTAGCATGGGGTTCTGAAGCTTTCTTT
NA,NA,TRBV7-9,TRBJ1-2,CASSLVQATLGYGYTF,TGTGCCAGCAGCTTAGTTCAAGCCACCCTTGGCTATGGCTACACCTTC
TRBD1,NA,TRBV10-3,TRBJ2-7,CAIQEGGQGYEQYF,TGTGCCATCCAAGAGGGGGGACAGGGGTACGAGCAGTACTTC
NA,few,TRBV5-4,TRBJ2-1,CASSSLNEQFF,TGTGCCAGCAGCAGCTTAAATGAGCAGTTCTTC
NA,NA,TRBV11-3,TRBJ2-5,CASSLSAPETQYF,TGTGCCAGCAGCTTAAGCGCGCCAGAGACCCAGTACTTC
TRBD2,NA,TRBV6-6,TRBJ2-5,CASSPPGLAKETQYF,TGTGCCAGCAGTCCTCCGGGACTAGCGAAAGAGACCCAGTACTTC
TRBD2,few,TRBV30,TRBJ2-2,CAFSLAGFTGELFF,TGTGCCTTTTCCCTAGCGGGTTTTACCGGGGAGCTGTTTTTT
TRBD1,few,TRBV5-1,TRBJ2-1,CASSLVGQGKEFF,TGCGCCAGCAGCTTGGTTGGACAGGGTAAGGAGTTCTTC
NA,few,TRBV13,TRBJ1-5,CASKTLNQPQHF,TGTGCCAGCAAGACCCTTAATCAGCCCCAGCATTTT
TRBD1,NA,TRBV18,TRBJ1-5,CASSRGQGVEPQHF,TGTGCCAGCTCACGTGGACAGGGAGTCGAGCCCCAGCATTTT
TRBD2,NA,TRBV10-3,TRBJ2-5,CAISFEAGVGETQYF,TGTGCCATCAGTTTCGAAGCGGGAGTAGGGGAGACCCAGTACTTC
TRBD2,few,TRBV11-1,TRBJ2-3,CASSFAGTSGGTDTQYF,TGTGCCAGCAGCTTTGCCGGGACTAGCGGGGGCACAGATACGCAGTATTTT
NA,NA,TRBV5-6,TRBJ2-7,CASSRSIGDYEQYF,TGTGCCAGCAGCCGGAGCATCGGGGACTACGAGCAGTACTTC
NA,few,TRBV7-2,TRBJ1-2,CASSKGSNYGYTF,TGTGCCAGCAGCAAGGGCTCTAACTATGGCTACACCTTC
NA,NA,TRBV5-4,TRBJ1-6,CASSFGGGGMNSPLHF,TGTGCCAGCAGCTTTGGAGGAGGGGGTATGAATTCACCCCTCCACTTT
NA,few,TRBV19,TRBJ2-4,CASSIEGAKNIQYF,TGTGCCAGTAGTATAGAAGGGGCAAAAAACATTCAGTACTTC
NA,NA,TRBV7-2,TRBJ2-3,CASSLVGYPSTDTQYF,TGTGCCAGCAGCTTAGTCGGCTACCCCAGCACAGATACGCAGTATTTT
TRBD1,once,TRBV2,TRBJ2-5,CTSSKRTGGETQYF,TGTACCAGCAGTAAACGGACAGGGGGTGAGACCCAGTACTTC
NA,few,TRBV4-2,TRBJ2-6,CASRYTGANVLTF,TGTGCCAGCAGGTACACTGGGGCCAACGTCCTGACTTTC
NA,few,TRBV7-2,TRBJ2-1,CASSLVGNSYNEQFF,TGTGCCAGCAGCTTAGTCGGGAACTCCTACAATGAGCAGTTCTTC
TRBD1,NA,TRBV2,TRBJ1-6,CASRQGPGNSPLHF,TGTGCCAGTAGACAGGGGCCGGGTAATTCACCCCTCCACTTT
NA,many,TRBV15,TRBJ1-6,CATSRDQGRYHF,TGTGCCACCAGCAGAGATCAAGGCCGGTACCACTTT
TRBD1,few,TRBV9,TRBJ2-3,CASSVGTGTDTQYF,TGTGCCAGCAGCGTAGGGACAGGGACAGATACGCAGTATTTT
NA,NA,TRBV6-5,TRBJ1-2,CASSREGIEGYTF,TGTGCCAGCAGCCGCGAGGGTATCGAGGGCTACACCTTC
NA,once,TRBV5-6,TRBJ1-4,CASSLGTGEKLFF,TGTGCCAGCAGCTTGGGGACGGGTGAAAAACTGTTTTTT
NA,many,TRBV10-3,TRBJ2-1,CAISESSAGRQDEQFF,TGTGCCATCAGTGAGTCCAGCGCGGGTCGGCAGGATGAGCAGTTCTTC